These T cell receptor beta chains were read from a single sample in a study of blood T cell repertoires in COVID-19. The method was immunoSEQ multiplex PCR; TCRdb's version includes in-frame clones alone and lacks a portion of them. Here the sample spans 150,000 to 200,000 clones, about 86% being singletons. Sequencing was performed on peripheral blood. The receptors stem from a woman aged 55-75 years with COVID-19, enrolled during active disease. CDR3s include the opening cysteine and the closing phenylalanine or tryptophan. The D gene is left open where the match is weak. Some rows mark clone size as missing; the rest say once, few, many or name a class of expanded clone.

j_call d_call clone_size v_call cdr3_aa cdr3_nt
TRBJ1-2 TRBD1 NA TRBV28 CASSLDRVDGYTF TGTGCCAGCAGTTTAGACAGGGTGGATGGCTACACCTTC
TRBJ2-3 TRBD1 once TRBV4-3 CASSQDRDRGRGAAGTQYF TGCGCCAGCAGCCAAGATCGAGACAGGGGGAGAGGGGCGGCGGGTACGCAGTATTTT
TRBJ1-1 NA NA TRBV9 CASSWGLGNTEAFF TGTGCCAGCAGCTGGGGACTCGGAAACACTGAAGCTTTCTTT
TRBJ2-7 NA NA TRBV12-3/TRBV12-4 CASSPAGVGEQYF TGTGCCAGCAGCCCGGCCGGGGTAGGCGAGCAGTACTTC
TRBJ2-1 NA NA TRBV3-1/TRBV3-2 CASTRVGCNEQFF TGTGCCAGCACCCGGGTCGGGTGCAATGAGCAGTTCTTC
TRBJ1-5 NA NA TRBV6-2/TRBV6-3 CASSYFTGTPRNQPQHF TGTGCCAGCAGTTACTTCACCGGGACACCTAGGAATCAGCCCCAGCATTTT
TRBJ1-2 NA NA TRBV9 CASSSGYNYGYTF TGTGCCAGCAGCTCCGGTTATAACTATGGCTACACCTTC
TRBJ2-5 NA NA TRBV19 CASRGDYETQYF TGTGCCAGTAGGGGCGATTATGAGACCCAGTACTTC
TRBJ1-2 NA NA TRBV29-1 CSAGFLDTKKLNYGYTF TGCAGCGCTGGATTTTTGGACACGAAAAAACTTAACTATGGCTACACCTTC
TRBJ1-3 NA NA TRBV6-5 CASSYGGASGNTIYF TGTGCCAGCAGTTACGGGGGGGCCTCTGGAAACACCATATATTTT
TRBJ1-1 TRBD1 NA TRBV7-9 CASSPGQGGILNTEAFF TGTGCCAGCAGCCCAGGACAGGGGGGCATATTGAACACTGAAGCTTTCTTT
TRBJ2-7 NA NA TRBV10-3 CAISERGNPSYEQYF TGTGCCATCAGTGAGAGGGGTAATCCTTCCTACGAGCAGTACTTC
TRBJ2-7 NA once TRBV4-3 CASSQDSWSSYEQYF TGCGCCAGCAGCCAAGATTCCTGGAGCTCCTACGAGCAGTACTTC
TRBJ1-1 TRBD1 NA TRBV5-1 CASSPGQASSTEAFF TGCGCCAGCAGCCCGGGACAGGCATCGAGCACTGAAGCTTTCTTT
TRBJ1-6 NA once TRBV5-6 CASSLGEGEYNSPLHF TGTGCCAGCAGCTTGGGTGAGGGGGAGTATAATTCACCCCTCCACTTT
TRBJ1-2 TRBD1 NA TRBV28 CASSRQGAGDYGYTF TGTGCCAGCAGCCGACAGGGGGCTGGTGACTATGGCTACACCTTC
TRBJ2-7 TRBD1 NA TRBV19 CASSNPGQGAYEQYF TGTGCCAGTAGTAATCCGGGACAGGGGGCCTACGAGCAGTACTTC
TRBJ2-7 TRBD2 NA TRBV19 CASSMGLAGYYEQYF TGTGCCAGTAGTATGGGGCTAGCGGGTTATTACGAGCAGTACTTC
TRBJ1-1 TRBD1 NA TRBV15 CATSRPPTGRFGTEAFF TGTGCCACCAGCAGACCGCCGACAGGGAGGTTTGGCACTGAAGCTTTCTTT
TRBJ1-5 NA NA TRBV6-6 CASSYDHSQGQPQHF TGTGCCAGCAGTTACGACCACTCCCAGGGTCAGCCCCAGCATTTT
TRBJ2-3 TRBD2 once TRBV5-1 CASSLSGRVLTQYF TGCGCCAGCAGCCTTAGCGGGAGGGTACTTACGCAGTATTTT
TRBJ1-5 NA NA TRBV7-2 CASSFGGSGQPQHF TGTGCCAGCAGCTTCGGGGGTTCGGGTCAGCCCCAGCATTTT
TRBJ2-1 NA NA TRBV5-6 CASSPSPSSYNEQFF TGTGCCAGCAGCCCTTCCCCGAGCTCCTACAATGAGCAGTTCTTC
TRBJ1-5 NA NA TRBV30 CAWGVNLGRPQHF TGTGCCTGGGGCGTGAACCTTGGGAGGCCCCAGCATTTT
TRBJ1-5 NA NA TRBV6-5 CATEQGNQPQHF TGTGCCACAGAACAGGGCAATCAGCCCCAGCATTTT
TRBJ2-1 NA NA TRBV19 CASTSRGRGGAGTNEQFF TGTGCCAGTACCTCAAGGGGGAGAGGCGGCGCGGGTACCAATGAGCAGTTCTTC
TRBJ2-7 NA NA TRBV24-1 CATSDHSDGTYEQYF TGTGCCACCAGTGATCACTCGGACGGGACCTACGAGCAGTACTTC
TRBJ1-6 NA NA TRBV15 CATSRGVQGTNSPLHF TGTGCCACCAGCAGAGGGGTTCAGGGAACTAATTCACCCCTCCACTTT
TRBJ1-1 TRBD1 NA TRBV9 CASSATGQNTEAFF TGTGCCAGCAGCGCGACAGGGCAGAACACTGAAGCTTTCTTT
TRBJ2-7 TRBD2 NA TRBV29-1 CSVVLLARRDEQYF TGCAGCGTTGTCCTACTAGCGAGGCGCGACGAGCAGTACTTC
TRBJ1-5 TRBD1 NA TRBV12-5 CASARQGSNQPQHF TGTGCTAGTGCACGACAGGGTAGCAATCAGCCCCAGCATTTT
TRBJ1-2 NA NA TRBV6-2/TRBV6-3 CASSKSGSNNYGYTF TGTGCCAGCAGCAAAAGCGGGTCTAATAACTATGGCTACACCTTC
TRBJ2-3 TRBD2 NA TRBV5-1 CASSLVGQGREADTQYF TGCGCCAGCAGCTTGGTGGGGCAGGGGCGGGAGGCCGATACGCAGTATTTT
TRBJ2-7 TRBD2 NA TRBV13 CASSLGSSGKRLSYEQYF TGTGCCAGCAGCTTAGGGTCTAGCGGGAAGCGCCTATCCTACGAGCAGTACTTC
TRBJ2-5 NA NA TRBV19 CASSISLGRVGQETQYF TGTGCCAGTAGTATCTCCCTTGGCAGGGTAGGGCAAGAGACCCAGTACTTC
TRBJ2-7 TRBD2 once TRBV27 CASSWASGSFYEQYF TGTGCCAGCAGTTGGGCTAGCGGGAGTTTCTACGAGCAGTACTTC
TRBJ2-1 NA few TRBV4-2 CASSQEATSSYNEQFF TGTGCCAGCAGCCAAGAGGCGACTAGCTCCTACAATGAGCAGTTCTTC
TRBJ2-7 TRBD2 once TRBV30 CAWTSGTAYEQYF TGTGCCTGGACTAGCGGGACAGCCTACGAGCAGTACTTC
TRBJ2-7 TRBD1 NA TRBV30 CAWSGLGTGFYEQYF TGTGCCTGGAGTGGCCTCGGGACAGGGTTCTACGAGCAGTACTTC
TRBJ1-5 TRBD1 NA TRBV24-1 CATSDPGTGDNQPQHF TGTGCCACCAGTGATCCAGGGACAGGGGACAATCAGCCCCAGCATTTT
TRBJ2-1 NA NA TRBV30 CAWSGTTLSYNEQFF TGTGCCTGGAGTGGAACAACCCTCTCCTACAATGAGCAGTTCTTC
TRBJ1-2 NA NA TRBV6-2/TRBV6-3 CASSRTVNYGYTF TGTGCCAGCAGTAGGACAGTGAACTATGGCTACACCTTC
TRBJ2-3 NA NA TRBV18 CASSPRPTGGSDTQYF TGTGCCAGCTCACCACGCCCGACAGGAGGATCAGATACGCAGTATTTT
TRBJ2-1 TRBD2 NA TRBV4-1 CASSQDSGTMNHNEQFF TGCGCCAGCAGCCAAGATAGTGGGACTATGAACCACAATGAGCAGTTCTTC
TRBJ2-5 NA NA TRBV14 CASSQDLPRTEGTQYF TGTGCCAGCAGCCAAGATCTTCCTCGGACAGAGGGGACCCAGTACTTC
TRBJ2-1 TRBD2 NA TRBV28 CASSPRLAGDRRALNEQFF TGTGCCAGCAGCCCCCGACTAGCGGGAGATCGTCGGGCGCTCAATGAGCAGTTCTTC
TRBJ1-1 NA NA TRBV11-3 CASSQPLGTLNTEAFF TGTGCCAGCAGCCAACCTTTAGGGACTTTGAACACTGAAGCTTTCTTT
TRBJ1-1 NA NA TRBV6-5 CASSRQAGDYTEAFF TGTGCCAGCAGTCGACAGGCGGGAGATTACACTGAAGCTTTCTTT
TRBJ1-2 NA once TRBV7-3 CASSLRHERDYTF TGTGCCAGCAGCTTGAGGCACGAGCGAGACTACACCTTC
TRBJ2-7 TRBD2 NA TRBV7-9 CASSFTSGSSYEQYF TGTGCCAGCAGCTTCACTAGCGGGAGCTCCTACGAGCAGTACTTC
TRBJ2-1 TRBD1 once TRBV5-4 CASSSKQGGAEQFF TGTGCCAGCAGCTCGAAACAGGGGGGCGCTGAGCAGTTCTTC
TRBJ1-5 NA NA TRBV19 CASSSLSEGDQPQHF TGTGCCAGTAGTTCCCTGTCGGAGGGAGACCAGCCCCAGCATTTT
TRBJ1-4 NA NA TRBV11-2 CASSLRGGNNEKLFF TGTGCCAGCAGCCTCCGGGGAGGGAATAATGAAAAACTGTTTTTT
TRBJ2-7 NA NA TRBV21-1 CASSIAGTSLIEQYF TGTGCCAGCAGCATCGCCGGGACTAGCTTGATCGAGCAGTACTTC
TRBJ1-1 NA NA TRBV5-1 CASSRTRAEAFF TGCGCCAGCAGTAGGACAAGAGCTGAAGCTTTCTTT